This T cell receptor beta chain was retrieved from a study of blood T cell repertoires in COVID-19. The wider study: COVID-19 samples collected from the United States, Italy and Spain covered acute and convalescent phases.

This clone was found a few times. Assay used: immunoSEQ multiplex PCR; TCRdb lists only in-frame clones, some missing. The table shows around 280,000 clones, with around 90% occurring only once. The germline V and J ends were trimmed by 3 bases and 10 bases, with 12 bases remaining between them. There are 12 residues in the CDR3. The receptor comes from a woman in her forties or fifties who had recovered from COVID-19. J is TRBJ1-2 and V is TRBV12-3 or TRBV12-4, with D tentatively TRBD1 (5 bases). The sample taken for sequencing was peripheral blood. In DNA form, the CDR3 reads TGTGCCAGCAGTTTGGGGGGTAGGCACTACACCTTC. It is translated as CASSLGGRHYTF.